The subject of this entry is one T cell receptor (beta chain). Its binding antigen is unknown. The junction differs from germline at one of its ends, possibly a read error. The germline V gene specifies MGHRA as CDR1 and YSYEKL as CDR2. CDR3 length: 14 amino acids, cysteine to phenylalanine. Just CDR3 DNA is preserved here, 42 bases in frame from base 1. The TCR beta CDR3 regions were amplified from RNA transcripts. The first round of RT-PCR for the TCR CDR3 was performed with the HTBI primer set and the Qiagen OneStep RT-PCR kit. Libraries were constructed in a second round of multiplex PCR, after which size selection and purification were performed. Libraries were sequenced paired-end with 100 bp reads on an Illumina HiSeq2000. The study's own analysis went as follows. SOAPnuke was used to process the raw data, with reads discarded if the reads contained adapters or uncalled bases, had a mean Phred below 15, or lacked an exact constant-primer or identifier match. High-quality paired reads were merged using COPE v1.2.5, and each unique nucleotide sequence was defined as a clonotype. MiTCR v1.1 was used to align the clonotypes against IMGT TRBV, TRBD and TRBJ reference segments. The analysis was restricted to V-J combinations with a frequency above 0.0001, which together covered roughly 99% of the repertoires. The TCS score was defined as the ratio of F50 (clonal expansion) to E x V (chaos), calculated using BLOSUM62-based TCRdist between CDR3 peptides within each V-J. Welch's t-statistics and random forest reduced just over 500 V-J features to roughly 13, which were used in a naive Bayes classifier (R e1071). TCRdb reran the public reads through fastp at Q25 and MiXCR, keeping productive beta chains. Every distinct CDR3 protein forms one entry, paired with its most common genes and DNA. These V and J calls originate from TCRdb's pipeline instead of the authors' own analysis. The table for this sample lists 660,000 or so distinct CDR3 sequences; roughly 20% of them were counted only once. The ten top clones hold under 35% of the sample.

The sample comes from a study of T cells in Graves' hyperthyroidism and ophthalmopathy (dated by TCRdb to about 2019). Background for the entire study: Peripheral blood samples were taken at initial diagnosis, before any treatment was given. The roughly 91 discovery patients were randomly split 7:3 into training and test sets. The paper describes TCR Vbeta CDR3 sequencing of some 130 peripheral blood samples, made up of about 40 ophthalmopathy patients, 70 to 75 hyperthyroidism patients and 17 progressor patients. After blood sampling, hyperthyroidism patients were treated with methimazole at a starting dose of 30 mg daily, and ophthalmopathy patients were treated with high-dose intravenous methylprednisolone. TCR V-J signatures able to tell the groups apart were searched for in a discovery cohort of 100 patients, of whom over 40 had Graves' ophthalmopathy and 55 to 65 had stable Graves' hyperthyroidism. Whether ophthalmopathy could be predicted prospectively was tested in an independent validation cohort made up of under 20 hyperthyroidism patients plus 17 patients who later progressed to ophthalmopathy. The study also compared thyroid tissue and blood T-cell repertoires from more than five Graves' hyperthyroidism patients.

In the ophthalmopathy patients, disease was moderately to severely active, with a Clinical Activity Score of 3 or more, a NOSPECS grade of 4 or more, and a duration of less than 3 months. Any patient with an uncontrolled infection, another autoimmune disease, pregnancy or lactation was excluded. Clinical symptoms, serum thyroxine and TRAb, thyroid ultrasound, and orbital computed tomography formed the basis for the diagnoses. PBMCs were isolated from more than 8 ml of fresh peripheral blood by Ficoll-Paque density gradient centrifugation. Trizol reagent was used to extract total RNA, and RNA quality was then checked on an Agilent 2100 Bioanalyzer. The paper's findings and limits, for the study overall: No statistical method was used to set the sample size in advance, and investigators knew the group allocation. During validation, the model predicted progression to ophthalmopathy a median of about 6.3 months ahead of onset, with almost 71% sensitivity and about 75% specificity. Most expanded thyroid clonotypes (frequency above 0.001) were also found in blood, which suggests that blood repertoires may mirror thyroid immune responses. A 13 V-J signature model separated ophthalmopathy from stable hyperthyroidism, with about 88% sensitivity and roughly 81% specificity in cross-validation and 80%/75% in testing.

Sequencing was carried out using blood. Recombination linked TRBV4-1 to TRBJ2-1; the D gene cannot be named for sure. The source is a man aged 25 to 40 with Graves' ophthalmopathy. The nucleotide sequence reads TGCGCCAGCAGCCAAGTAAACTCCGACAATGAGCAGTTCTTC. Translated, it reads CASSQVNSDNEQFF.